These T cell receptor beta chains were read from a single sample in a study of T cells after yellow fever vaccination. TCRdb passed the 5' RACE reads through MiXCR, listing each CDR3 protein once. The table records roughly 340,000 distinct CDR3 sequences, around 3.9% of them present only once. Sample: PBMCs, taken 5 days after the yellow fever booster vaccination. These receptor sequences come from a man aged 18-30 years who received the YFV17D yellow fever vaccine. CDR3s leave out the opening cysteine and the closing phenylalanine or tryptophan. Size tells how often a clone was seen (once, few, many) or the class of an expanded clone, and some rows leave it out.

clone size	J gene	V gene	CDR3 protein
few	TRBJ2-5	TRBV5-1	ASNLGAKETQY
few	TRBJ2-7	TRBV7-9	ASSLMAGLGEQY
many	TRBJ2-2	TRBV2	ASSLTEANTGELF
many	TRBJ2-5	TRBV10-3	AISVEFQETQY
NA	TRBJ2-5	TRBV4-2	ASSQWAGEETQY
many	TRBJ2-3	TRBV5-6	ASSPASDWDTQY
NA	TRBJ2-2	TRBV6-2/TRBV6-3	ASSYRVASLNTGELF
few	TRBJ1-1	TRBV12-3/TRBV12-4	ASSFPERGDTEAF
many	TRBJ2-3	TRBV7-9	ASSPFGGPDTQY
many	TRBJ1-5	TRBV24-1	ATRGQNQPQH
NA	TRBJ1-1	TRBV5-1	ASSLEPGQYTEAF
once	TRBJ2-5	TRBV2	ASRTSGLQESQY
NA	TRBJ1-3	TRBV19	ASSISPQGSGNTIY
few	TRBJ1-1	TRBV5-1	ASTYLVGQSEAF
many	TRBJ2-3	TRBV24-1	ATSLGASTDTQY
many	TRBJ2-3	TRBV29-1	SVGEWRGGGDTQY
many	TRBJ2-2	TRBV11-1	ASSLRSGVDTGELF
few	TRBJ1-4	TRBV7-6	ASSLTQGAEKLF
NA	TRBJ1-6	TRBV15	ATSSRVINSPLH
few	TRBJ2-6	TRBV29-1	SVYAWGAGANVLT
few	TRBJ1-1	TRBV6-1	ASSTLEAF
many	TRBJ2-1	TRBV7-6	ASSSDRGNEQF
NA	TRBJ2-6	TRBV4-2	ASSQAGGGAGANVLT
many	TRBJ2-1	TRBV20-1	SASRGGAFIGNEQF
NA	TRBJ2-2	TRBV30	AWSAPGQLF
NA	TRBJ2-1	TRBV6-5	ASSYSKGEGINEQF
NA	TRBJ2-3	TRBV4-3	ASSQEQDLSTDTQY
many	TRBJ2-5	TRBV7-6	ASSLDLREGETQY
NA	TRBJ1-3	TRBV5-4	ASSGGPGTGNTIY
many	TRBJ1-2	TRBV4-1	ASSQGARRPNYGYT
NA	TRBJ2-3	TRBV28	ASSLEGFASTDTQY
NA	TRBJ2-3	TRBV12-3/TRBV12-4	ASSPVRGGTDTQY
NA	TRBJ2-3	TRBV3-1	ASSQGKRGAGTDTQY
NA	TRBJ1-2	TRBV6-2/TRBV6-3	ASTDEGYGYT
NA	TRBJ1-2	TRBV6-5	ASSRGGSNYGYT
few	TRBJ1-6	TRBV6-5	ASSYGRAFYSPLH
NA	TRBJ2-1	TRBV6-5	ASRLLAGGGNEQF
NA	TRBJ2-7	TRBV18	ASSPQRGSDEQY
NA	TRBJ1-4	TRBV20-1	SASPGASEKLF
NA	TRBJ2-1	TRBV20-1	SARDLGFEQF